The source of this TCR beta chain is a study of Graves' ophthalmopathy and Graves' hyperthyroidism (dated by TCRdb to the late 2010s). Background on the whole study: Stable hyperthyroidism was defined as no progression to ophthalmopathy within 18 months of follow-up. In total, some 140 blood samples were TCR-sequenced: 40 to 45 ophthalmopathy, approximately 75 hyperthyroidism and around 17 hyperthyroidism-to-ophthalmopathy patients. In five to seven hyperthyroidism patients, T-cell repertoires of thyroid tissue and blood were compared. Once sampling was done, hyperthyroidism patients were given methimazole at a starting dose of 30 mg daily, while ophthalmopathy patients were given high-dose intravenous methylprednisolone. For independent validation, a separate cohort was made up of roughly 19 hyperthyroidism patients plus 17 patients who later progressed from hyperthyroidism to ophthalmopathy. To explore V-J signatures that distinguish ophthalmopathy from hyperthyroidism, a discovery set of about a hundred patients was enrolled, made up of roughly 41 with ophthalmopathy and roughly 55 with stable hyperthyroidism. The study used TCR beta repertoire signatures to distinguish Graves' ophthalmopathy from Graves' hyperthyroidism and to predict progression to ophthalmopathy.

Its CDR3 holds 19 amino acids, cysteine through phenylalanine. Only the CDR3 part of the read is kept: 57 bases, read in frame from the first base. Ends trimmed: V by 0 bases, J by 0 bases; bases unmatched to a gene: 13. According to the germline V gene (reference sequence), CDR1 reads DFQATT and CDR2 reads SNEGSKA. Hyperthyroidism patients were newly diagnosed, with disease duration under 2 months, and aged 18 to 65 years. Anyone with other autoimmune diseases, uncontrolled infections, pregnancy or lactation was excluded from the study. Clinical symptoms, serum thyroxine, TRAb, thyroid ultrasound and orbital computed tomography formed the basis of the diagnosis. Trizol reagent was used to extract the total RNA, and its quality was then checked on an Agilent 2100 Bioanalyzer. On the study overall, not on this receptor specifically: In validation, the model predicted ophthalmopathy progression with about 70% sensitivity and roughly 72% specificity; more than ten predicted patients were CT-confirmed with GO in a median of 6.5 months. The 13-signature model separated ophthalmopathy from stable hyperthyroidism with approximately 90% sensitivity and approximately 81% specificity in cross-validation, and 80%/75% in the test set. No statistical method was used to predetermine the sample size, and group allocation was not hidden from the investigators. Most expanded thyroid clonotypes with a frequency above 0.001 also appeared in blood, which suggests that blood repertoires may reflect the immune response in the thyroid.

Comments on this clonotype: Its binding antigen is unknown. No base quality values were provided; no much bigger clone lies one nucleotide off.

TCR beta CDR3 regions were amplified from RNA transcripts for repertoire sequencing. The first round was an RT-PCR using HTBI primers with the Qiagen OneStep RT-PCR kit, and this first round was followed by a second-round multiplex PCR, then size selection and purification. Libraries were sequenced on an Illumina HiSeq2000 using paired-end 100 bp reads. The published analysis was carried out like this. SOAPnuke was used for read processing, and reads with adapters, uncalled bases, a mean Phred below 15, or no exact constant-primer or identifier match were discarded. High-quality paired reads were merged with COPE v1.2.5. Unique nucleotide sequences were defined as clonotypes and aligned to IMGT TRB V, D and J references using MiTCR v1.1. The analysis was limited to V-J combinations with a frequency above 0.0001, which together covered about 99% of repertoires. For each V-J combination, a TCR clonal expansion and chaos score was defined as the ratio of F50 clonal expansion to chaos observed in the TCRdist matrix. Welch's t-statistics and random forest were used to reduce the features to 10 to 15 V-J combinations, which were then used as input to a naive Bayes classifier. The similarity between thyroid and blood repertoires was quantified using the Morisita-Horn index. Using fastp at Q25 and MiXCR, TCRdb reprocessed the public reads and kept productive beta chains. For every CDR3 protein sequence, its rows merge into one entry that carries the most common genes and DNA. The V and J calls come from TCRdb's annotation, not from the publication. The sample has 500,000 to 700,000 distinct CDR3 sequences on record, about 40% of them singletons. The top ten clones comprise about 4.1% of the sample.

Material: peripheral blood or thyroid tissue (not recorded which). The V and J genes are TRBV20-1 and TRBJ2-7; 11 nucleotides in the junction match TRBD2. This TCR derives from an adult man with Graves' hyperthyroidism. In nucleotides, the sequence is TGCAGTGCTAGAGATGCCGCGCTAGCGGGAGGCCGATCCTCCTACGAGCAGTACTTC. Its translation reads: CSARDAALAGGRSSYEQYF.